One sample yielded the 4 T cell receptor beta chains listed below, sequenced in a study of fetal regulatory T cell absence and autoimmunity. The assay was immunoSEQ multiplex PCR, and TCRdb's table has in-frame clones only and misses some. The table includes 95,000 to 100,000 clones, 55% to 75% detected once. The source material was pancreas tissue. The origin of the receptors is a male donor with IPEX syndrome.

The chain uses TRBV30 and TRBJ2-3; D is unclear. CDR3 size: 13 residues. V was cut by 2 bases and J by 1 base, with 7 bases left in between. CDR1 GTSNPN and CDR2 SVGIG come from the germline V gene (reference sequence). The DNA for the CDR3 is TGTGCCTGGAGTCCGGACGGCACAGATACGCAGTATTTT. Translation gives CAWSPDGTDTQYF.

The V call is TRBV11-2, the J call TRBJ2-1; 7 bases are shared with TRBD2. After removal of 5 bases from V and 2 bases from J, the junction contained 6 bases not matched to a gene. CDR3 length: 15 amino acids. Germline CDR1 reads SGHAT; CDR2 reads FQNNGV. Here the CDR3 reads CASSRFGGAYNEQFF. The CDR3 nucleotides are TGTGCCAGCAGCCGTTTTGGGGGGGCCTACAATGAGCAGTTCTTC.

V gene TRBV7-2 combines with J gene TRBJ2-1; no clear D. Germline V gene lookup returns CDR1 SGHTA and CDR2 FQGNSA. V lost 2 bases and J lost 9, with 8 bases in between. The CDR3 runs to 12 residues. The CDR3 protein is CASSLLPGEQFF. Written as DNA, the CDR3 is TGTGCCAGCAGCTTACTACCAGGTGAGCAGTTCTTC.

The chain combines TRBV12-5 with TRBJ2-7, with D hard to call. Between the trimmed V and J ends, which lost 3 bases and 3 bases, there was a span of 3 bases. The CDR3 spans 11 residues. Looked up from germline, CDR1 is LGHNT and CDR2 is FRNRAP. The CDR3: CASGFLYEQYF. Here the CDR3 DNA reads TGTGCTAGTGGTTTCCTCTACGAGCAGTACTTC.